The rows below give T cell receptor beta chains drawn from one sample of a study of T cells in Graves' hyperthyroidism and ophthalmopathy. Each CDR3 protein gets one entry after TCRdb re-called the multiplex PCR reads with MiXCR. The sample consists of a few hundred thousand distinct CDR3 sequences, approximately 15% of them appearing once. The sample was blood. The receptor set was obtained from a woman between 35 and 50 years old with Graves' hyperthyroidism. Both conserved end residues are part of each CDR3. D genes are given only for firm matches. Expanded clones get a size class; other rows say once, few or many, or leave the size out.

clone size,D gene,V gene,J gene,CDR3 DNA,CDR3 protein
few,.,TRBV5-8,TRBJ1-1,TGTGCCAGCAGCTTGGGGGGGGGGCCCACTGAAGCTTTCTTT,CASSLGGGPTEAFF
once,.,TRBV12-3/TRBV12-4,TRBJ1-2,TGTGCCACCGCGGGGGGTTCTTCAGTTCTCGCTCGGGATGGCTACACCTTC,CATAGGSSVLARDGYTF
medium-sized,TRBD1,TRBV11-1,TRBJ2-3,TGTGCCAGCAGCGACAGGGGCAGCACAGATACGCAGTATTTT,CASSDRGSTDTQYF
many,.,TRBV3-1,TRBJ2-5,TGTGCCAGCAGCCAAGTAAGAGGGTCAGAGACCCAGTACTTC,CASSQVRGSETQYF
many,.,TRBV6-1,TRBJ2-7,TGTGCCAGCAGAGACGCGATTTACGAGCAGTACTTC,CASRDAIYEQYF
.,.,TRBV5-1,TRBJ2-5,TGCGCCAGCAGCCCCTCGTCAGGGACCTACGGCCAAGAGACCCAGTACTTC,CASSPSSGTYGQETQYF
many,.,TRBV28,TRBJ2-3,TGTGCCAGCAGGTCCGGGATACCCACAGATACGCAGTATTTT,CASRSGIPTDTQYF
.,.,TRBV5-1,TRBJ2-1,TGCGCCAGCAGCTTCAGGCTTACCAGCTACAATGAGCAGTTCTTC,CASSFRLTSYNEQFF
many,TRBD2,TRBV20-1,TRBJ2-3,TGCAGTGCAGGGACTAGCCCAGATACGCAGTATTTT,CSAGTSPDTQYF
few,TRBD2,TRBV5-8,TRBJ2-2,TGTGCCAGCAGCCCTCTAGCGGTGGGCACCGGGGAGCTGTTTTTT,CASSPLAVGTGELFF
.,.,TRBV5-5,TRBJ1-1,TGTGCCAGCAGACCACAGGGTTCCTCCTTGGGGCTGAACACTGAAGCTTTCTTT,CASRPQGSSLGLNTEAFF
.,.,TRBV6-2/TRBV6-3,TRBJ2-1,TGTGCCAGCAGTCAGGGGTATCGTGAGCAGTTCTTC,CASSQGYREQFF
few,.,TRBV28,TRBJ1-1,TGTGCCAGCAGTCCCTTTTACTTTTTACAGGGTTCTAGGATGAACACTGAAGCTTTCTTT,CASSPFYFLQGSRMNTEAFF
many,TRBD2,TRBV5-1,TRBJ2-1,TGCGCCAGCAGCCCCGGGACTAGCCAAGAGCAGTTCTTC,CASSPGTSQEQFF
many,.,TRBV6-2/TRBV6-3,TRBJ2-7,TGTGCCAGCAGTCCTACCGGGACTCCCTGGGACGAGCAGTACTTC,CASSPTGTPWDEQYF
few,TRBD1,TRBV16,TRBJ1-1,TGTGCCAGCAGCCAATGGGACAGCTTGAACACTGAAGCTTTCTTT,CASSQWDSLNTEAFF
many,.,TRBV28,TRBJ2-7,TGTGCCAGCAGTTCCGGACAGTTACTTTTAAGAGACTACGAGCAGTACTTC,CASSSGQLLLRDYEQYF